A single sample gave rise to the 9 T cell receptor beta chains below, sequenced in a study of pediatric ulcerative colitis. The table came from immunoSEQ multiplex PCR; TCRdb's copy has only in-frame clones and leaves some out. The top ten hold 3.5% to 4.5% of the sample, which has tens of thousands of clones, roughly four fifths seen once. The specimen was blood. These receptors were collected from a boy between 5 and 17 years old with severe ulcerative colitis.

This chain links TRBV5-1 with TRBJ1-5, with 7 positions matching TRBD1. The trim removed 4 bases at V and 0 bases at J, leaving 10 bases unmatched. Germline CDR1 reads SGHRS; CDR2 reads YFSETQ. The CDR3 loop spans 17 amino acids. CDR3: CASSLDRPADSNQPQHF. The CDR3 DNA reads as TGCGCCAGCAGCCTGGACAGGCCCGCCGATAGCAATCAGCCCCAGCATTTT.

V gene TRBV7-2 combines with J gene TRBJ2-3, with TRBD2 matching 10 bases. This CDR3 region has 17 residues. Germline loops: CDR1 SGHTA, CDR2 FQGNSA. The V segment lost 3 bases and the J segment 3 bases; nucleotides outside the gene matches: 9. The CDR3 coding sequence is TGTGCCAGCAGCTTGGCAACTAGCGGGGTCGGGACAGATACGCAGTATTTT. Encoded protein: CASSLATSGVGTDTQYF.

The rearrangement links TRBV15 to TRBJ2-5; 8 nucleotides line up with TRBD2. This CDR3 spans 15 amino acids. The V gene's germline CDR1 is LNHNV and CDR2 YYDKDF (reference sequence). V was pared by 1 base and J by 5 bases, with 6 bases of the junction left unmatched. The CDR3 protein is CATSRGRGGLETQYF. The CDR3 bases are TGTGCCACCAGCAGAGGTCGGGGGGGTTTGGAGACCCAGTACTTC.

The chain uses TRBV6-5 and TRBJ2-7; 10 bases map to TRBD2. Looked up from germline, CDR1 is MNHEY and CDR2 is SVGAGI. Trimming took 6 bases from V and 4 from J; bases not matched to a gene: 9. The CDR3 is 15 residues long. CDR3 region: CASSSSSGGSYEQYF. Here the CDR3 DNA reads TGTGCCAGCAGCTCGTCTAGCGGGGGTTCGTACGAGCAGTACTTC.

The rearrangement joins TRBV6-1 to TRBJ1-3; D is unresolved. The germline V gene has CDR1 MNHNS and CDR2 SASEGT. This CDR3 region has 15 residues. The ends were cut back, 6 bases at V and 0 bases at J, with 12 bases in the middle. The chain's CDR3 is CASSRDWASGNTIYF. CDR3 nucleotide sequence: TGTGCCAGCAGCCGAGACTGGGCCTCTGGAAACACCATATATTTT.

Here the CDR3 reads CASSHTALTDTQYF. The CDR3 coding sequence is TGCGCCAGCAGCCATACGGCCCTAACAGATACGCAGTATTTT. This chain joins TRBV4-1 and TRBJ2-3; unclear D gene. The CDR3 has 14 amino acids. From germline, CDR1 is MGHRA and CDR2 YSYEKL. The germline V and J ends were trimmed by 3 bases and 3 bases, with 10 bases remaining between them.

V usage is TRBV27 and J usage is TRBJ2-2; no clear D gene. The CDR3 loop spans 13 amino acids. In germline, CDR1 is MNHEY, CDR2 SMNVEV (reference sequence). V was shortened by 7 bases and J by 0 bases, with 6 bases between the two germline ends. The CDR3, as DNA: TGTGCCAGCAACGCGGCGAACACCGGGGAGCTGTTTTTT. Its protein is CASNAANTGELFF.

This clone has more than one count but fewer than ten. V usage is TRBV6-6 and J usage is TRBJ2-7; 9 bases match TRBD1. Trimming took 2 bases from V and 0 from J; bases not matched to a gene: 2. The CDR3 is 15 amino acids. Germline V gene data show CDR1 as MNHNY and CDR2 as SVGAGI (reference sequence). Here the CDR3 DNA reads TGTGCCAGCAGTTACACAGGGGGCAGCTCCTACGAGCAGTACTTC. This sequence encodes CASSYTGGSSYEQYF.

The CDR3, as DNA: TGTGCCAGCAGCTCTAGCGGGGGACGCGGGGAGACCCAGTACTTC. It is translated as CASSSSGGRGETQYF. This chain joins TRBV6-5 and TRBJ2-5; TRBD2 agrees at 10 bases. CDR1 is MNHEY, CDR2 SVGAGI, per germline. Unmatched junction bases numbered 9, after V lost 6 bases and J lost 5 bases. The CDR3 contains 15 residues.